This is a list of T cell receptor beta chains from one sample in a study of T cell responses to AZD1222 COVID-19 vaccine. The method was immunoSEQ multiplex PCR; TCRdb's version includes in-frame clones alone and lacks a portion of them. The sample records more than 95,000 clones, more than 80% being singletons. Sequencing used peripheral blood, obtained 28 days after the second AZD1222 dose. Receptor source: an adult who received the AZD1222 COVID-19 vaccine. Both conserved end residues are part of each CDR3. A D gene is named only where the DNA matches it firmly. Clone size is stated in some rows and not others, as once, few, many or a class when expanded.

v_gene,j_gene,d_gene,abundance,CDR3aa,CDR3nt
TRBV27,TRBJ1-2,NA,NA,CASSPRTAGYGYTF,TGTGCCAGCAGCCCCCGAACGGCTGGCTATGGCTACACCTTC
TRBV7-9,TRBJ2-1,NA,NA,CASSFLGRDIVYNGQFF,TGTGCCAGCAGCTTTTTGGGTCGGGACATAGTTTACAATGGGCAGTTCTTC
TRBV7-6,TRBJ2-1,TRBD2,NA,CASSSQPSGGTYNEQFF,TGTGCCAGCAGCTCTCAACCTAGCGGGGGGACTTACAATGAGCAGTTCTTC
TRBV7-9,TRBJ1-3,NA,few,CASSLSGASGNTIYF,TGTGCCAGCAGCTTGAGCGGGGCCTCTGGAAACACCATATATTTT
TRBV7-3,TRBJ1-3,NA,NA,CASSPPGSGNTIYF,TGTGCCAGCAGCCCCCCAGGCTCTGGAAACACCATATATTTT
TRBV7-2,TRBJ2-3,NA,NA,CASSSGFTDTQYF,TGTGCCAGCAGCTCCGGCTTCACAGATACGCAGTATTTT
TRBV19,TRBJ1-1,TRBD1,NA,CASSMGQILGMNTEAFF,TGTGCCAGTAGTATGGGACAGATCCTAGGCATGAACACTGAAGCTTTCTTT
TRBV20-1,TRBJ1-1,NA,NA,CSASLDTDEAFF,TGCAGTGCTAGTCTGGACACGGATGAAGCTTTCTTT
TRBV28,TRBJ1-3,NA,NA,CASSRGSSGNTIYF,TGTGCCAGCAGCCGAGGAAGCTCTGGAAACACCATATATTTT
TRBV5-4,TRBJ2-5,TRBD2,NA,CASSLVSSGGQKTQYF,TGTGCCAGCAGCTTGGTGTCTAGCGGGGGGCAAAAGACCCAGTACTTC
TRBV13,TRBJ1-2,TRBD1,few,CASNDRGRYGYTF,TGTGCCAGCAACGACAGGGGGCGTTATGGCTACACCTTC
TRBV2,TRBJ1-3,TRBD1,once,CASIRMPRGPGNTIYF,TGTGCCAGCATTCGCATGCCCAGGGGGCCTGGAAACACCATATATTTT
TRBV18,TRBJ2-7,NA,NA,CASSPGDEQYF,TGTGCCAGCTCGCCCGGGGACGAGCAGTACTTC
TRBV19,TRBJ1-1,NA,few,CASSIVGGTEAFF,TGTGCCAGTAGTATAGTGGGGGGCACTGAAGCTTTCTTT